Included here is one T cell receptor (beta chain) sequence, with context. Its matching antigen is unknown. Investigators performed immunoSEQ version v3.0 at survey level. The repertoire was sequenced with immunoSEQ multiplex PCR; TCRdb's copy has only in-frame clones and lacks some. The top ten hold 2.5% to 3.5% of the sample, which has about 48,000 clones, around four fifths seen once. The data were obtained in a study of long-term antiretroviral therapy in people with HIV. The CDR3 has 15 amino acids. Per the germline V gene, CDR1 is SGHNT and CDR2 is YYREEE (reference sequence). V lost 9 bases and J lost 0; bases outside the gene matches: 10. General observations from the study: Blood specimens, gathered between about 2004 and 2017, were possibly obtained under older ART regimens. ART was followed by higher diversity that remained below transplant donor controls. Clones that had undergone expansion before ART dominated the repertoire at all time points.

The V and J genes are TRBV5-4 and TRBJ2-7, with 9 bases identical to TRBD1. This specimen was unsorted PBMCs, taken 0.8 years after starting antiretroviral therapy. The clonotype was recovered from a woman aged 18-30 years with HIV. The CDR3 reads CATTRRTGDSYEQYF. Written as DNA, the CDR3 is TGTGCCACTACAAGACGGACAGGGGACTCCTACGAGCAGTACTTC.